This T cell receptor beta chain came from a study of CD8 T cells in ankylosing spondylitis. Broader study findings: Reports say disease-linked clones showed up significantly more in matched ankylosing spondylitis synovial fluid. Ankylosing spondylitis blood seemed to carry a telltale TCR beta motif made of eight or nine highly homologous variants.

With molecular barcodes, quantitative 5'-RACE was used to make the TCR beta libraries. In TCRdb, the 5' RACE reads were re-called with MiXCR into one record per CDR3 protein. The sample shows about 240,000 distinct CDR3 sequences, about 10% of them seen only once. The length of the CDR3 is 16 residues. J lost 4 bases, V lost 3 bases, and 5 bases had no gene match. Per germline, CDR1 MGHDK and CDR2 SYGVNS. This clonotype has ten or more counts. Antigen specificity is unknown. The rearrangement uses TRBV25-1 and TRBJ2-2; 10 nucleotides agree with TRBD2. Sequenced input: blood, either unsorted or a sorted T cell fraction (not recorded which). The sequence was collected from a male donor with ankylosing spondylitis or in good health (not recorded which). The CDR3, as DNA: TGTGCCAGCAGTGAGAGCGAGCGGGGGGGCACCGGGGAGCTGTTTTTT. This gives the protein CASSESERGGTGELFF. The full variable domain, with the rest looked up from reference TRBV25-1 and TRBJ2-2, is EADIYQTPRYLVIGTGKKITLECSQTMGHDKMYWYQQDPGMELHLIHYSYGVNSTEKGDLSSESTVSRIRTEHFPLTLESARPSHTSQYLCASSESERGGTGELFFGEGSRLTVL.